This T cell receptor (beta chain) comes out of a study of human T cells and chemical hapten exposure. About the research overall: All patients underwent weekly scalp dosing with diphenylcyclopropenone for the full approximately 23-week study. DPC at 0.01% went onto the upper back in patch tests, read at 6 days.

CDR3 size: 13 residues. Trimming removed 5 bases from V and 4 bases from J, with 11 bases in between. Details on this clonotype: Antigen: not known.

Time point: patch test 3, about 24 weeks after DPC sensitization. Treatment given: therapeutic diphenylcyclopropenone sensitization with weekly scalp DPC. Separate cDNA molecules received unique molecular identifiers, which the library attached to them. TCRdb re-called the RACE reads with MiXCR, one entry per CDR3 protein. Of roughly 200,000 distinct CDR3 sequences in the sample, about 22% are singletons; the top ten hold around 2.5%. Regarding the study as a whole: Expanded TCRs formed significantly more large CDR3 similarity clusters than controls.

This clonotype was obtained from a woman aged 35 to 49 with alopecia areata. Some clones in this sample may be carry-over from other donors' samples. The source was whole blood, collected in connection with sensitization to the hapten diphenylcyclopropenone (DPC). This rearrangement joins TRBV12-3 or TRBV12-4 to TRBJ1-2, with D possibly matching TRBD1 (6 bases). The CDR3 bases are TGTGCCAGCAGTGTCAGGGGCCTCTATGGCTACACCTTC. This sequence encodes CASSVRGLYGYTF.